The clone carrying this T cell receptor beta chain has a handful of counts. Its target is not known. Germline CDR1 and CDR2: SGHTA and FQGNSA. The CDR3 spans 16 residues. The trim removed 6 bases at V and 8 bases at J, leaving 15 bases unmatched. Expressed TCRB transcripts were sequenced, since all the RNA that had been isolated was reverse transcribed. Method: immunoSEQ multiplex PCR; TCRdb's copy keeps in-frame clones and lacks some. This repertoire shows some 150,000 clones, just over 9% found once; its top ten account for 0.55% to 0.85%. This sample was taken from a study of beta chain features in type 1 diabetes. Study outcomes and limitations: All four CD4+ subsets of Type 1 diabetes patients contained TCRB CDR3s that were moderately but significantly shorter. The study found that naive, central memory and Treg TCRB repertoires appeared more similar in patients than in healthy donors.

This chain links TRBV7-2 with TRBJ2-4, with 8 bases aligning to TRBD1. Input material: central memory CD4+ T cells from blood. This receptor was taken from a man aged 18 to 29 in good health. In DNA, the CDR3 is TGTGCCAGCAGTATTGACCCGGACAGGGTGAGGGACATTCAGTACTTC. Translation gives CASSIDPDRVRDIQYF. The whole variable domain, filled in from reference TRBV7-2 and TRBJ2-4, reads GAGVSQSPSNKVTEKGKDVELRCDPISGHTALYWYRQSLGQGLEFLIYFQGNSAPDKSGLPSDRFSAERTGGSVSTLTIQRTQQEDSAVYLCASSIDPDRVRDIQYFGAGTRLSVL.